This TCR beta chain was sequenced in a study of blood T cell repertoires in COVID-19. The ends were cut back, 4 bases at V and 3 bases at J, with 22 bases in the middle. Germline lookup yields CDR1 SGHRS and CDR2 YFSETQ. The CDR3 sequence is 17 residues long. TCRdb's table, derived via immunoSEQ multiplex PCR, lists solely in-frame clones and lacks some. The table records under 400,000 clones, around nine tenths of them present only once. The origin of this receptor is a woman aged 30 to 39 who had been exposed to COVID-19. The sample was PBMCs or T cells enriched from blood (not recorded which). The V call is TRBV5-1, the J call TRBJ1-1; no clear D gene. The CDR3 nucleotides are TGCGCCAGCAGCGGCCGGGATCCGATAAAAGGTGACACTGAAGCTTTCTTT. Its translation is CASSGRDPIKGDTEAFF.